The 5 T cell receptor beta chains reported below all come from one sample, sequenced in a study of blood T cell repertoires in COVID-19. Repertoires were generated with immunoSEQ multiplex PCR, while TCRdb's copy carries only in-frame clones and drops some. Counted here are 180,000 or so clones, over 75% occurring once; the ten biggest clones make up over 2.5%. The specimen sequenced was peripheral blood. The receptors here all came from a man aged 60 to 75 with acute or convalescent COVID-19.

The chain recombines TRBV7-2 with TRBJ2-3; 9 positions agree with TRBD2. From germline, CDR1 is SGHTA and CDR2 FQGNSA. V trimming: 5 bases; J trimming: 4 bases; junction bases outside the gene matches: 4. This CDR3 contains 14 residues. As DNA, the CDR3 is TGTGCCAGCAGCATTAGCGGGAGCGCAGATACGCAGTATTTT. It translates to CASSISGSADTQYF.

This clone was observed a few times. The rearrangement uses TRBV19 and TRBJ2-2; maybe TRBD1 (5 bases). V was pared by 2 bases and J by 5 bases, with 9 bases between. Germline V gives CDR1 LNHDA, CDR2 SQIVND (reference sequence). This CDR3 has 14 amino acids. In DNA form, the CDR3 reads TGTGCCAGTAGTATAATGGGGCGGACCGGGGAGCTGTTTTTT. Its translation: CASSIMGRTGELFF. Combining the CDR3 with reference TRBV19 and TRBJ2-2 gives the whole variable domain DGGITQSPKYLFRKEGQNVTLSCEQNLNHDAMYWYRQDPGQGLRLIYYSQIVNDFQKGDIAEGYSVSREKKESFPLTVTSAQKNPTAFYLCASSIMGRTGELFFGEGSRLTVL.

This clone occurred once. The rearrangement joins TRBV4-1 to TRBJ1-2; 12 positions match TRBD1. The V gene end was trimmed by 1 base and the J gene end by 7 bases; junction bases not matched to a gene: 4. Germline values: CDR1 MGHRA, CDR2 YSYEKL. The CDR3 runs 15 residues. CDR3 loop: CASSQGGTGGLGYTF. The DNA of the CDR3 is TGCGCCAGCAGCCAAGGAGGGACAGGGGGCCTTGGCTACACCTTC.

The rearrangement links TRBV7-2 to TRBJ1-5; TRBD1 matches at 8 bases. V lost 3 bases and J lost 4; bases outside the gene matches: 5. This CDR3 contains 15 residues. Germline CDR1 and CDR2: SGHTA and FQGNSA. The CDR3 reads CASSFGRGRNQPQHF. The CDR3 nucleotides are TGTGCCAGCAGCTTCGGCAGGGGGCGTAATCAGCCCCAGCATTTT. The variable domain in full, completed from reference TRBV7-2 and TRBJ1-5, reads GAGVSQSPSNKVTEKGKDVELRCDPISGHTALYWYRQSLGQGLEFLIYFQGNSAPDKSGLPSDRFSAERTGGSVSTLTIQRTQQEDSAVYLCASSFGRGRNQPQHFGDGTRLSIL.

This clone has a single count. CDR3 DNA: TGTGCCAGCAGCTTAGGCGGGAGCGGATCCTACGAGCAGTACTTC. Translation: CASSLGGSGSYEQYF. The rearrangement uses TRBV7-9 and TRBJ2-7, with TRBD2 matching over 7 bases. The V gene end was trimmed by 1 base and the J gene end by 1 base; junction bases not matched to a gene: 4. CDR1 SEHNR and CDR2 FQNEAQ come from the germline V gene (reference sequence). The CDR3 spans 15 residues.